Shown below are 10 T cell receptor beta chains from a single sample sequenced in a study of human T cells and chemical hapten exposure. Time point denoted: patch test 1, 2 weeks after DPC sensitization. Treatment defined: therapeutic diphenylcyclopropenone sensitization with weekly scalp DPC. TCRdb re-analysed the RACE reads in MiXCR, keeping a single row per CDR3 protein. The sample shows tens of thousands of distinct CDR3 sequences, approximately 8% of them seen only once. This sample comprised whole blood, obtained in connection with sensitization to the hapten diphenylcyclopropenone (DPC). These receptors were taken from a woman in her thirties with alopecia areata. Some clones in this sample may be carry-over from other donors' samples.

The chain links TRBV5-8 to TRBJ2-3; the D gene is possibly TRBD2 (6 bases). Germline CDR1 SGHTS, CDR2 YDEGEE. Trimming removed 3 bases at V and 11 bases at J, with 25 bases between. CDR3 length: 16 residues. In nucleotides, the CDR3 is TGTGCCAGCAGCTCGAGCCAAACTCTTAGCGGTTGGGTGCAGTATTTT. It encodes CASSSSQTLSGWVQYF.

The genes are TRBV5-1 and TRBJ1-1, with TRBD1 identical over 7 bases. Germline values: CDR1 SGHRS, CDR2 YFSETQ. J was trimmed by 3 bases and V by 5 bases; bases with no gene match: 4. This CDR3 has 13 amino acids. This CDR3 is CASRQGKDTEAFF. CDR3 sequence (DNA): TGCGCCAGCAGACAGGGGAAGGACACTGAAGCTTTCTTT. Drawing the rest from reference TRBV5-1 and TRBJ1-1, the complete variable domain is KAGVTQTPRYLIKTRGQQVTLSCSPISGHRSVSWYQQTPGQGLQFLFEYFSETQRNKGNFPGRFSGRQFSNSRSEMNVSTLELGDSALYLCASRQGKDTEAFFGQGTRLTVV.

V is TRBV6-1 and J is TRBJ1-4, with D unresolved. The length of the CDR3 is 11 residues. Germline V gives CDR1 MNHNS, CDR2 SASEGT. V shed 10 bases and J shed 7 bases, with 10 bases lying between them. DNA of the CDR3: TGTGCCACCCTAAACCGTGAAAAACTGTTTTTT. It encodes CATLNREKLFF.

This clonotype appeared a few times. The CDR3, as DNA: TGTGCCATCAGCCCGATGATGACAGGGAACACTGAAGCTTTCTTT. Protein: CAISPMMTGNTEAFF. The genes are TRBV10-3 and TRBJ1-1, with a possible D match to TRBD1 (6 bases). This CDR3 is built from 15 residues. Trimming shortened V by 6 bases and J by 1 base, and 15 bases separated the two germline ends. The germline gives CDR1 ENHRY, CDR2 SYGVKD.

This clonotype turned up a few times. CDR3 loop: CASSLAGGLNEKLFF. DNA for the CDR3: TGTGCCAGCAGCTTAGCAGGGGGCCTGAATGAAAAACTGTTTTTT. The J gene is TRBJ1-4, the V gene TRBV7-7; 7 positions agree with TRBD1. V lost 0 bases to trimming and J lost 5 bases; unmatched junction nucleotides: 3. Germline loops: CDR1 SSHAT, CDR2 FNYEAQ (reference sequence). CDR3 length: 15 amino acids.

In this sample, this clonotype turned up many times. This chain joins TRBV2 and TRBJ2-1; D might be TRBD2 (5 bases). The germline gives CDR1 SNHLY, CDR2 FYNNEI. This CDR3 is 15 amino acids long. The ends were cut back, 0 bases at V and 6 bases at J, with 12 bases in the middle. In DNA, the CDR3 is TGTGCCAGCAGTGAAGCGGGCCTAGCCCCCAATGAGCAGTTCTTC. Translation gives CASSEAGLAPNEQFF.

The sample holds many counts of this clonotype. This chain connects TRBV20-1 to TRBJ1-4, with TRBD1 matching over 10 bases. The germline V gene encodes CDR1 DFQATT and CDR2 SNEGSKA (reference sequence). The CDR3 length is 12 residues. The V gene end was trimmed by 5 bases and the J gene end by 11 bases; junction bases not matched to a gene: 5. DNA for the CDR3: TGCAGTGCTCCGGGACAGGGGTTGAAACTGTTTTTT. Its translation is CSAPGQGLKLFF.

Details on this clonotype: A read error may be the cause here, since a much bigger clone is one base away. This sequence joins TRBV20-1 and TRBJ1-5; D is unresolved. The V end lost 6 bases, the J end lost 9 bases, and 12 bases lay between the germline ends. Germline V gene lookup returns CDR1 DFQATT and CDR2 SNEGSKA (reference sequence). CDR3 length: 11 amino acids. The CDR3 DNA reads TGCAGTGCGGAAATAAAGGGGCCCCAGCATTTT. Its translation: CSAEIKGPQHF.

This clonotype turned up a few times. This sequence joins TRBV12-5 and TRBJ1-1, with D possibly TRBD1 on 5 matching bases. V was cut by 9 bases and J by 0 bases, with 20 bases left in between. CDR3 size: 16 residues. Germline V gives CDR1 LGHNT, CDR2 FRNRAP. CDR3 DNA: TGTGCTAGCAGACTCGACGATGGGGGTATGAACACTGAAGCTTTCTTT. Residues: CASRLDDGGMNTEAFF.

On this clonotype: Mismatch with germline at one junction end may stem from a read error. This rearrangement joins TRBV20-1 to TRBJ1-5; no clear D. The CDR3 has 15 residues. CDR1 DFQATT and CDR2 SNEGSKA come from the germline V gene (reference sequence). CDR3: CSARSGEAYNQPQNF. The CDR3, as DNA: TGCAGTGCCCGGAGCGGAGAGGCGTACAATCAGCCCCAGAATTTT.